What follows describes a single T cell receptor (beta chain). The data derive from a study of HIV-infected patients and healthy controls. TCRdb fed the 5' RACE reads into MiXCR, producing one record per CDR3 protein. This table holds roughly 18,000 distinct CDR3 sequences, around 17% found once. The ends were cut back, 7 bases at V and 1 base at J, with 13 bases in the middle. The CDR3 consists of 14 residues. From germline, CDR1 is MNHEY and CDR2 SMNVEV (reference sequence). The origin of this receptor is a human donor in good health. This chain links TRBV27 with TRBJ1-1, with D possibly TRBD1 on 5 matching bases. Input material: CD8+ T cells from blood. CDR3: CASTYGGSNTEAFF. CDR3 nucleotide sequence: TGTGCCAGCACTTACGGGGGGTCGAACACTGAAGCTTTCTTT.